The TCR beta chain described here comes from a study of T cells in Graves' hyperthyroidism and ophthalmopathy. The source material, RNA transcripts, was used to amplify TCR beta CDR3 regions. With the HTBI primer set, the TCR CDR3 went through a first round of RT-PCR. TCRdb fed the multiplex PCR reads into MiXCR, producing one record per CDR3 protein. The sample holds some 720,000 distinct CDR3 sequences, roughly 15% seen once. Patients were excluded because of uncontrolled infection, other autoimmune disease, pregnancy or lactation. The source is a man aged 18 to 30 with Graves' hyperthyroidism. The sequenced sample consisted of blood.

CDR3 bases: TGTGCCAGCCTTTTGGGGAGGACCGGGGAGCTGTTTTTT. Protein: CASLLGRTGELFF. The chain is built from TRBV11-2 and TRBJ2-2; perhaps TRBD2 as D (6 bases). With 8 bases removed from V and 5 bases from J, the gap between germline ends came to 12 bases. Germline values: CDR1 SGHAT, CDR2 FQNNGV. The CDR3 loop spans 13 amino acids.